This TCR beta chain is drawn from a study of blood T cell repertoires in COVID-19. Study as a whole: The origin of the acute and convalescent COVID-19 samples was the United States, Italy and Spain. Sources were T cells, B-cell-depleted T cells, or PBMCs; the material itself was cDNA or gDNA.

Sequencing used immunoSEQ multiplex PCR; TCRdb keeps in-frame clones, though not all of them. The repertoire holds about 42,000 clones, about 86% seen once, with approximately 60% in the top ten. Trimming stripped 6 bases from V and 10 bases from J, with 11 bases between. The germline gives CDR1 SEHNR, CDR2 FQNEAQ (reference sequence). This CDR3 is 11 amino acids long. The sample comprised peripheral blood. The chain combines TRBV7-9 with TRBJ2-3, with a tentative D call TRBD1 (5 bases). The TCR originated in a man aged 65 to 79 with acute or convalescent COVID-19. CDR3: CASRGQGAQYF. CDR3 sequence (DNA): TGTGCCAGCAGGGGGCAAGGGGCGCAGTATTTT.